This TCR beta chain appears in the sequencing data of a study of blood T cell repertoires in COVID-19. TCRdb's table, derived via immunoSEQ multiplex PCR, lists solely in-frame clones and lacks some. Of roughly 300,000 clones detected, 85% to 90% appear once; the ten largest clones hold about 4.2%. This CDR3 spans 16 amino acids. Looked up from germline, CDR1 is MDHEN and CDR2 is SYDVKM. V lost 4 bases, J lost 5 bases, and 10 bases stayed unmatched. What the recovered Cohort 3 donors had was two negative PCRs, clearance, or symptom resolution. The sequencing input was PBMCs or T cells enriched from blood (not recorded which). The rearrangement joins TRBV28 to TRBJ1-5; 8 nucleotides agree with TRBD1. The TCR sequence derives from a man under 40 who had recovered from COVID-19. The CDR3 is CASSSTRTGSDQPQHF. In DNA, the CDR3 is TGTGCCAGCAGTTCGACCCGGACAGGGAGTGATCAGCCCCAGCATTTT.